This T cell receptor (beta chain) is from a study of blood T cell repertoires in COVID-19. CDR3 size: 16 residues. Trimming removed 5 bases from V and 2 bases from J; junction bases left unmatched: 7. Per the germline V gene, CDR1 is SGHTA and CDR2 is FQGTGA. Under the authors' procedure: How many nucleated cells were present was estimated from reference gene primer amplification. Assay: immunoSEQ multiplex PCR; the TCRdb copy retains only in-frame clones and omits some. For V, J and clone size, that table is used; D and trimming come from the DNA. The table lists roughly 250,000 clones, 65% to 80% of them singletons, with about 4% in the top ten.

Sequencing used peripheral blood. The rearrangement uses TRBV7-3 and TRBJ1-2, with 11 bases that match TRBD1. The TCR comes from a woman between 35 and 50 years old with active or convalescent COVID-19. The DNA of the CDR3 is TGTGCCAGCAGCCTCATACGGGACAGGGGGAACTATGGCTACACCTTC. The encoded protein is CASSLIRDRGNYGYTF.